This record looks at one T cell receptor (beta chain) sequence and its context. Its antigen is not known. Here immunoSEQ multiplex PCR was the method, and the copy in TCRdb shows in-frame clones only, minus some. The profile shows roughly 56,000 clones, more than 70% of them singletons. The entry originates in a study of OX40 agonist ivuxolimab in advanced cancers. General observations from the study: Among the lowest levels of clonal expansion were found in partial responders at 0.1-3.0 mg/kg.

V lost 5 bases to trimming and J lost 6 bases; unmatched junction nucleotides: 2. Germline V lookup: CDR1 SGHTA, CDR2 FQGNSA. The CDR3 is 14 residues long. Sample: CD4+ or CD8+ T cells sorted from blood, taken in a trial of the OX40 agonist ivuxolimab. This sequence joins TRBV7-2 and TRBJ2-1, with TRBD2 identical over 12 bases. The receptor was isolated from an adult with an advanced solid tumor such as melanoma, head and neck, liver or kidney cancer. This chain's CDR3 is CASSASGGGNEQFF. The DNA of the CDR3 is TGTGCCAGCAGCGCTAGCGGGGGGGGCAATGAGCAGTTCTTC.